These 3 T cell receptor beta chains share one sample of origin, sequenced in a study of early T cells in non-severe SARS-CoV-2 infection. TCRdb redid the calling of the 5' RACE reads with MiXCR, one entry per CDR3 protein. The sample has about 28,000 distinct CDR3 sequences; about 6.6% are singletons. The input for sequencing was whole blood, taken at baseline. The receptor source for this set is an adult who was a healthcare worker with PCR-confirmed SARS-CoV-2 infection or an uninfected control (not recorded which).

Many counts were recorded for this clonotype. The CDR3 region has the DNA TGTGCCAGCAGCTTAAGTGTGTTGCCCGGGGGGACGAACACCGGGGAGCTGTTTTTT. Residues: CASSLSVLPGGTNTGELFF. The chain couples TRBV7-3 to TRBJ2-2; 7 bases are a match to TRBD2. The J segment lost 0 bases and the V segment lost 1 base, leaving 11 bases of the junction unmatched. This CDR3 contains 19 residues. Germline V gives CDR1 SGHTA, CDR2 FQGTGA.

This clonotype was detected many times. CDR3 DNA sequence: TGTGCCAGCAGAGTCCCCGGCGGAACCACGGAGCAGTTCTTC. This codes for CASRVPGGTTEQFF. The chain carries TRBV6-1 and TRBJ2-1; D not resolved. CDR3 size: 14 residues. V was pared by 6 bases and J by 10 bases, with 19 bases between. Germline CDR1 and CDR2: MNHNS and SASEGT.

At least ten counts were recorded for this clonotype. J is TRBJ1-4 and V is TRBV7-9; no firm D call. V lost 3 bases and J 8 bases, leaving 13 bases between the germline ends. The CDR3 has 14 residues. Germline V gene sequence: CDR1 SEHNR, CDR2 FQNEAQ (reference sequence). CDR3 coding DNA: TGTGCCAGCAGCTTTGGGGTAACTGGGGAAAAACTGTTTTTT. Protein: CASSFGVTGEKLFF. The full variable domain, with the rest looked up from reference TRBV7-9 and TRBJ1-4, is DTGVSQNPRHKITKRGQNVTFRCDPISEHNRLYWYRQTLGQGPEFLTYFQNEAQLEKSRLLSDRFSAERPKGSFSTLEIQRTEQGDSAMYLCASSFGVTGEKLFFGSGTQLSVL.